These 27 T cell receptor beta chains were sequenced from one sample in a study of CD8 T cells in Susac syndrome. RNA amounts of roughly 0.5 to 1 ug underwent reverse transcription with random hexamers. MiXCR was run by TCRdb on the immunoSEQ multiplex PCR reads, yielding one entry per CDR3 protein. Of around 190,000 distinct CDR3 sequences listed, 90% to 95% are singletons. The sample taken for sequencing was CD4+ T cells from PBMCs. The receptors come from a human donor in good health.

The chain is built from TRBV9 and TRBJ1-6; D gene ambiguous. V was cut by 0 bases and J by 7 bases, with 8 bases left in between. CDR1 is SGDLS and CDR2 is YYNGEE in the germline V gene. This CDR3 has 14 amino acids. CDR3 in DNA: TGTGCCAGCAGCGTAGAACGGATGAATTCACCCCTCCACTTT. Its translation: CASSVERMNSPLHF.

This chain links TRBV5-1 with TRBJ1-2; no reliable D call. The CDR3 covers 14 residues. Trimming shortened V by 0 bases and J by 2 bases, and 8 bases separated the two germline ends. Germline values: CDR1 SGHRS, CDR2 YFSETQ. The CDR3: CASSLDRINYGYTF. CDR3 bases: TGCGCCAGCAGCTTGGACAGAATAAACTATGGCTACACCTTC.

V usage is TRBV6-1 and J usage is TRBJ2-4, with a possible D match to TRBD2 (6 bases). Germline assignment: CDR1 MNHNS and CDR2 SASEGT. There are 14 residues in the CDR3. V lost 6 bases and J 9 bases, leaving 18 bases between the germline ends. The CDR3: CASSWDSGRSIQYF. CDR3 nucleotide sequence: TGTGCCAGCAGCTGGGACTCCGGGAGATCCATTCAGTACTTC.

The chain carries TRBV2 and TRBJ1-2; 8 nucleotides align to TRBD1. From germline, CDR1 is SNHLY and CDR2 FYNNEI. V was clipped by 1 base and J by 3 bases; unmatched bases: 1. CDR3 size: 14 residues. The CDR3 is CASSEGTGYYGYTF. The CDR3, as DNA: TGTGCCAGCAGTGAAGGGACAGGGTACTATGGCTACACCTTC.

The chain carries TRBV12-3 or TRBV12-4 and TRBJ2-3; possibly TRBD2 for D (5 bases). The CDR3 runs 16 residues. The V gene lost 3 bases and the J gene lost 6 bases, with 19 bases spanning the gap. CDR3 in amino acids: CASSLAGLPGRDTQYF. In nucleotides, the CDR3 is TGTGCCAGCAGTTTGGCCGGACTCCCCGGGCGGGATACGCAGTATTTT.

The sample holds a few counts of this clonotype. The V and J genes are TRBV5-1 and TRBJ1-2; tentative D call: TRBD1 (5 bases). The germline CDR1 and CDR2 sequences are SGHRS and YFSETQ. Deletions cut 0 bases from V and 8 bases from J, with 14 bases between. The CDR3 extends over 14 amino acids. CDR3 sequence: CASSLAMGEDGYTF. The CDR3 DNA follows: TGCGCCAGCAGCTTGGCAATGGGGGAAGACGGCTACACCTTC.

The CDR3 sequence is CSVEYSQETQYF. CDR3 in DNA: TGCAGCGTTGAATACAGCCAAGAGACCCAGTACTTC. The chain has TRBV29-1 and TRBJ2-5; D is undetermined. The CDR3 is 12 amino acids. Germline CDR1 reads SQVTM; CDR2 reads ANQGSEA. V was trimmed by 2 bases and J by 1 base, leaving 5 bases between them.

The V gene is TRBV12-3 or TRBV12-4, the J gene TRBJ1-5; D ambiguous. V was clipped by 4 bases and J by 4 bases, with 8 bases between them. The CDR3 sequence is 13 residues long. CDR3 sequence: CASSYAENQPQHF. The CDR3 DNA follows: TGTGCCAGCAGTTACGCTGAAAATCAGCCCCAGCATTTT.

The chain is built from TRBV20-1 and TRBJ2-5, with TRBD2 identical over 8 bases. Germline V CDR1 and CDR2: DFQATT, SNEGSKA (reference sequence). Trimming took 3 bases from V and 3 from J; bases not matched to a gene: 6. This CDR3 is built from 14 residues. CDR3 in DNA: TGCAGTGCTAGGTATCCGGGGGGGAAAGAGACCCAGTACTTC. Amino acid sequence: CSARYPGGKETQYF.

This clonotype appeared a few times. J is TRBJ2-7 and V is TRBV12-3 or TRBV12-4; D call uncertain. This CDR3 has 15 residues. Trimming pared 2 bases from V and 0 bases from J, leaving 11 bases between. CDR3 residues: CASSLNKRNSYEQYV. For the CDR3, the DNA is TGTGCCAGCAGTTTAAACAAGAGAAACTCCTACGAGCAGTACGTC.

V is TRBV5-1 and J is TRBJ2-7; D is uncertain. V lost 4 bases and J 1 base, leaving 12 bases between the germline ends. Germline CDR1 and CDR2: SGHRS and YFSETQ. CDR3 length equals 14 residues. Written as DNA, the CDR3 is TGCGCCAGCAGCGATTTGGGATCTTCCTACGAGCAGTACTTC. Protein sequence: CASSDLGSSYEQYF.

The genes are TRBV7-9 and TRBJ1-4; TRBD1 matches 7 bases. The J segment lost 3 bases and the V segment lost 5 bases, leaving 6 bases of the junction unmatched. Germline V gene data show CDR1 as SEHNR and CDR2 as FQNEAQ (reference sequence). This CDR3 is built from 15 residues. CDR3 loop: CASSNRDRANEKLFF. The CDR3 DNA follows: TGTGCCAGCAGCAACCGGGACAGAGCTAATGAAAAACTGTTTTTT.

The genes are TRBV20-1 and TRBJ2-5; the D is unclear. Trimming stripped 6 bases from V and 5 bases from J, with 19 bases between. Germline values: CDR1 DFQATT, CDR2 SNEGSKA (reference sequence). This CDR3 region has 14 residues. DNA of the CDR3: TGCAGTGCCGTGGGCCCCACTTGGGCGGAGACCCAGTACTTC. Protein sequence: CSAVGPTWAETQYF.

The genes are TRBV2 and TRBJ2-1, with D possibly TRBD2 on 5 matching bases. Germline values: CDR1 SNHLY, CDR2 FYNNEI. This CDR3 contains 14 residues. V lost 1 base, J lost 7 bases, and 11 bases lay in between. This CDR3 reads CASSEDIRGNEQFF. The CDR3 bases are TGTGCCAGCAGTGAAGACATCCGAGGGAATGAGCAGTTCTTC.

The gene calls are TRBV20-1 and TRBJ1-5, with TRBD1 identical over 9 bases. Germline-derived CDR1 and CDR2 are DFQATT and SNEGSKA (reference sequence). Losses at the gene ends were 6 bases for V and 3 bases for J; bases not matched to a gene: 6. This CDR3 region has 14 residues. For the CDR3, the DNA is TGCAGTGCCACGGACAGGGGCCCCAATCAGCCCCAGCATTTT. Translated: CSATDRGPNQPQHF.

The chain joins TRBV7-2 to TRBJ2-1, with TRBD1 as a possible D gene (5 bases). From germline, CDR1 is SGHTA and CDR2 FQGNSA. The CDR3 length is 16 residues. The V and J ends lost 2 bases and 1 base respectively, with 12 bases between them. CDR3 DNA: TGTGCCAGCAGCTTAAGGGGAAGTCGTTCCTACAATGAGCAGTTCTTC. Translation gives CASSLRGSRSYNEQFF.

The chain employs TRBV2 and TRBJ1-6; D may be TRBD1 (6 bases). Looked up from germline, CDR1 is SNHLY and CDR2 is FYNNEI. Trimming stripped 2 bases from V and 11 bases from J, with 10 bases between. The length of the CDR3 is 13 residues. The chain's CDR3 is CASSEQGLTPLHF. The DNA of the CDR3 is TGTGCCAGCAGTGAACAGGGGCTGACACCCCTCCACTTT.

The chain couples TRBV15 to TRBJ1-5; no clear D gene. V shed 2 bases and J shed 4 bases, with 12 bases lying between them. Germline CDR1 reads LNHNV; CDR2 reads YYDKDF (reference sequence). The CDR3 has 15 amino acids. The CDR3 region is CATSRLGLPNQPQHF. Here the CDR3 DNA reads TGTGCCACCAGCAGACTCGGACTCCCAAATCAGCCCCAGCATTTT. Supplemented by reference TRBV15 and TRBJ1-5, the full variable domain reads DAMVIQNPRYQVTQFGKPVTLSCSQTLNHNVMYWYQQKSSQAPKLLFHYYDKDFNNEADTPDNFQSRRPNTSFCFLDIRSPGLGDTAMYLCATSRLGLPNQPQHFGDGTRLSIL.

The chain joins TRBV4-1 to TRBJ2-5; D is tentatively TRBD1 or TRBD2 (5 bases each). There are 16 residues in the CDR3. V lost 1 base to trimming and J lost 2 bases, with 14 bases between them. The V gene's germline CDR1 is MGHRA and CDR2 YSYEKL. The CDR3 sequence: CASSQGTGRNQETQYF. CDR3 bases: TGCGCCAGCAGCCAAGGTACGGGACGCAATCAAGAGACCCAGTACTTC.

The chain couples TRBV6-5 to TRBJ2-7; D possibly uses TRBD1 or TRBD2 (5 bases each). Germline CDR1 is MNHEY and CDR2 is SVGAGI. Deletions cut 5 bases from V and 5 bases from J, with 16 bases between. The CDR3 length is 14 residues. The CDR3 region has the DNA TGTGCCAGCAGTCGGATCCAGGGAGAACACGAGCAGTACTTC. Protein product: CASSRIQGEHEQYF.

The chain combines TRBV20-1 with TRBJ1-4; D possibly corresponds to TRBD1 (5 bases). CDR3 length: 15 residues. The V gene lost 5 bases and the J gene lost 0 bases, with 13 bases spanning the gap. Germline V lookup: CDR1 DFQATT, CDR2 SNEGSKA (reference sequence). DNA for the CDR3: TGCAGTGCTCGGACACCTTTCGCAACTAATGAAAAACTGTTTTTT. It specifies CSARTPFATNEKLFF.

This rearrangement joins TRBV7-3 to TRBJ2-7, with TRBD2 matching over 7 bases. Germline V gene data show CDR1 as SGHTA and CDR2 as FQGTGA. The CDR3 is 14 residues long. J gave up 6 bases and V 3 bases, and 8 bases lay outside the gene matches. CDR3 DNA sequence: TGTGCCAGCAGCTTGAGACGGGGGGTATCCGAGCAGTACTTC. Protein sequence: CASSLRRGVSEQYF.

The V and J genes are TRBV2 and TRBJ1-6, with TRBD1 matching 10 bases. V shed 6 bases, J shed 9 bases, and the junction held 8 bases outside the gene matches. Germline loops: CDR1 SNHLY, CDR2 FYNNEI. The CDR3 runs 15 residues. In DNA, the CDR3 is TGTGCCAGCAGCGTCCTGGGACAGGGGACTTCACCCCTCCACTTT. This encodes CASSVLGQGTSPLHF.

The V call is TRBV13, the J call TRBJ2-3; 12 bases map to TRBD2. The CDR3 covers 15 residues. V was clipped by 5 bases and J by 6 bases; unmatched bases: 6. The germline V gene has CDR1 PRHDT and CDR2 FYEKMQ (reference sequence). For the CDR3, the DNA is TGTGCCAGCAGCCGACGGACTAGCGGGGCCGATACGCAGTATTTT. Translation: CASSRRTSGADTQYF.

The chain recombines TRBV12-3 or TRBV12-4 with TRBJ2-5; TRBD2 agrees at 10 bases. The ends lost 7 bases at V and 4 bases at J; junction bases unmatched: 18. The CDR3 extends over 18 amino acids. In DNA form, the CDR3 reads TGTGCCAGCACATGGGGGATAGCGGGGGGTTACCCAAGAGAGACCCAGTACTTC. Encoded protein: CASTWGIAGGYPRETQYF.

The rearrangement joins TRBV30 to TRBJ2-3; D is perhaps TRBD2 (6 bases). Trimming removed 3 bases from V and 4 bases from J, with 17 bases in between. The CDR3 is 15 amino acids. Germline V lookup: CDR1 GTSNPN, CDR2 SVGIG (reference sequence). The CDR3 bases are TGTGCCTGGAGCGGTGCCGCGGGGAGCGCAGATACGCAGTATTTT. Its protein is CAWSGAAGSADTQYF.

The rearrangement joins TRBV20-1 to TRBJ2-3; 7 nucleotides agree with TRBD1. The CDR3 runs 12 residues. CDR1 and CDR2 from the germline V gene are DFQATT and SNEGSKA (reference sequence). J lost 10 bases, V lost 6 bases, and 10 bases had no gene match. In DNA form, the CDR3 reads TGCAGTGCAAACCTACAGGGGAAAGCGCAGTATTTT. Translated, it gives CSANLQGKAQYF.